The 22 T cell receptor beta chains listed next were all sequenced from one sample in a study of CD8 T cells in Susac syndrome (dated by TCRdb to between 2019 and 2020). Library preparation employed the immunoSEQ multiplex PCR assay. RNA was extracted using the RNeasy kit, and roughly 0.45 to 1 microgram was reverse transcribed with random hexamers. The public sequencing data were trimmed at Q25 with fastp and processed into clonotypes with MiXCR by TCRdb, which kept only in-frame beta chains. Rows merge per CDR3 protein into single entries with the most common DNA and genes. The sample contains about 150,000 distinct CDR3 sequences, roughly 94% of them found a single time. Less than 0.095% of the sample belongs to the ten largest clones. Sequenced input: CD4+ T cells from PBMCs. These receptor sequences come from a human donor in good health.

V gene TRBV7-9 combines with J gene TRBJ1-4; D might be TRBD1 (6 bases). In germline, CDR1 is SEHNR, CDR2 FQNEAQ (reference sequence). The CDR3 consists of 15 residues. V gave up 5 bases and J gave up 7 bases, with 17 bases separating them. The CDR3: CASSAYRVLGEKLFF. The CDR3 DNA reads TGTGCCAGCAGCGCATACAGGGTTCTCGGTGAAAAACTGTTTTTT.

The chain links TRBV25-1 to TRBJ2-2; D remains ambiguous. The CDR3 covers 14 residues. V was pared by 1 base and J by 7 bases, with 10 bases between. In germline, CDR1 is MGHDK, CDR2 SYGVNS. Written as DNA, the CDR3 is TGTGCCAGCAGTGAATGGGGATTCGGCGGGGAGCTGTTTTTT. Translation gives CASSEWGFGGELFF.

V is TRBV6-1 and J is TRBJ1-5, with TRBD1 matching over 9 bases. J gave up 3 bases and V 6 bases, and 3 bases lay outside the gene matches. CDR3 length equals 14 residues. In germline, CDR1 is MNHNS, CDR2 SASEGT. CDR3 loop: CASRGTGLNQPQHF. The CDR3 nucleotides are TGTGCCAGCAGAGGGACAGGGCTCAATCAGCCCCAGCATTTT.

The chain recombines TRBV19 with TRBJ2-3; D is undetermined. Trimming took 3 bases from V and 5 from J, leaving 3 bases between them. The CDR3 covers 11 residues. Germline assignment: CDR1 LNHDA and CDR2 SQIVND (reference sequence). CDR3 nucleotides: TGTGCCAGTAGTATTGGAGATACGCAGTATTTT. Protein sequence: CASSIGDTQYF.

The chain is built from TRBV28 and TRBJ2-7, with 11 bases fitting TRBD2. Germline V gene sequence: CDR1 MDHEN, CDR2 SYDVKM. Trimming cost V 6 bases and J 7 bases; bases outside gene matches: 8. The length of the CDR3 is 14 residues. CDR3 region: CASSPSGGSEEQYF. DNA for the CDR3: TGTGCCAGCAGCCCTAGCGGGGGGAGTGAGGAGCAGTACTTC.

The chain employs TRBV9 and TRBJ2-5; 7 nucleotides line up with TRBD1. Germline V CDR1 and CDR2: SGDLS, YYNGEE. After removal of 4 bases from V and 5 bases from J, the junction contained 8 bases not matched to a gene. This CDR3 comprises 14 residues. The CDR3 protein is CASSFRQGRETQYF. The CDR3 nucleotides are TGTGCCAGCAGCTTCAGACAGGGTCGGGAGACCCAGTACTTC.

The chain is built from TRBV5-1 and TRBJ1-5, with no clear D. Germline V gives CDR1 SGHRS, CDR2 YFSETQ. Trimming left V 0 bases short and J 4 bases short, with 5 bases between. The CDR3 has 13 residues. CDR3 in amino acids: CASSLGVNQPQHF. CDR3 nucleotides: TGCGCCAGCAGCTTGGGAGTGAATCAGCCCCAGCATTTT.

The chain recombines TRBV20-1 with TRBJ1-2; D gene ambiguous. V gave up 0 bases and J gave up 4 bases, with 12 bases separating them. Germline CDR1 DFQATT, CDR2 SNEGSKA (reference sequence). This CDR3 is built from 14 residues. The CDR3 here is CSARDSRLSYGYTF. CDR3 DNA sequence: TGCAGTGCTAGAGATTCGAGACTCAGCTATGGCTACACCTTC.

J is TRBJ1-3 and V is TRBV20-1, with 9 bases fitting TRBD1. With 0 bases clipped from V and 3 bases from J, the junction kept 6 bases outside the gene matches. Germline V CDR1 and CDR2: DFQATT, SNEGSKA (reference sequence). The CDR3 runs to 16 residues. In DNA form, the CDR3 reads TGCAGTGCTAGAGACCTCGGGACAGGGAATGGAAACACCATATATTTT. This translates into CSARDLGTGNGNTIYF.

The chain has TRBV4-1 and TRBJ2-3, with D maybe TRBD2 (5 bases). Germline assignment: CDR1 MGHRA and CDR2 YSYEKL. V gave up 0 bases and J gave up 6 bases, with 19 bases separating them. The CDR3 spans 17 residues. The CDR3 sequence is CASSQDGSATVVDTQYF. CDR3 DNA sequence: TGCGCCAGCAGCCAAGATGGTAGCGCGACCGTGGTCGATACGCAGTATTTT.

This clonotype was counted a single time. The CDR3 here is CASSEARTSGMLDTQYF. The CDR3 nucleotides read TGTGCCAGCAGTGAAGCTAGGACTAGCGGGATGCTAGATACGCAGTATTTT. V gene TRBV6-1 combines with J gene TRBJ2-3; 12 nucleotides line up with TRBD2. V shed 0 bases, J shed 5 bases, and the junction held 6 bases outside the gene matches. The CDR3 is 17 amino acids. The germline V gene has CDR1 MNHNS and CDR2 SASEGT.

The chain carries TRBV20-1 and TRBJ1-5, with 7 bases fitting TRBD1. CDR1 is DFQATT, CDR2 SNEGSKA, per germline (reference sequence). J was trimmed by 4 bases and V by 0 bases; bases with no gene match: 0. The CDR3 contains 13 residues. CDR3 nucleotide sequence: TGCAGTGCTAGAGACAGGGGGAATCAGCCCCAGCATTTT. This sequence encodes CSARDRGNQPQHF.

This rearrangement joins TRBV7-6 to TRBJ2-7; the D gene is possibly TRBD2 (6 bases). V lost 0 bases, J lost 5 bases, and 20 bases lay in between. CDR3 length: 17 residues. Germline V gene lookup returns CDR1 SGHVS and CDR2 FNYEAQ. The CDR3 nucleotides read TGTGCCAGCAGCTTAGCAGTGAGTTGGCTAGCGATCCACGAGCAGTACTTC. Translation gives CASSLAVSWLAIHEQYF.

V gene TRBV2 combines with J gene TRBJ2-5, with D perhaps TRBD1 (6 bases). The CDR3 spans 13 residues. V shed 4 bases and J shed 5 bases, with 11 bases lying between them. The germline V gene encodes CDR1 SNHLY and CDR2 FYNNEI. CDR3 nucleotide sequence: TGTGCCAGCAGTGCAGGGGTGGGGGAGACCCAGTACTTC. It is translated as CASSAGVGETQYF. The full variable domain, its missing parts supplied by reference TRBV2 and TRBJ2-5, is EPEVTQTPSHQVTQMGQEVILRCVPISNHLYFYWYRQILGQKVEFLVSFYNNEISEKSEIFDDQFSVERPDGSNFTLKIRSTKLEDSAMYFCASSAGVGETQYFGPGTRLLVL.

This chain joins TRBV2 and TRBJ2-7; no firm D call. CDR3 size: 15 residues. Trimming pared 6 bases from V and 2 bases from J, leaving 17 bases between. Germline V gene lookup returns CDR1 SNHLY and CDR2 FYNNEI. DNA of the CDR3: TGTGCCAGCAGCCCCCCTCGTCAGAGCGCCTACGAGCAGTACTTC. It yields the protein CASSPPRQSAYEQYF.

V usage is TRBV29-1 and J usage is TRBJ1-1; TRBD1 is a possible D gene (6 bases). Trimming removed 7 bases at V and 0 bases at J, with 21 bases between. The CDR3 runs to 16 residues. Germline CDR1 SQVTM, CDR2 ANQGSEA. The CDR3 loop reads CSAEGGEGGMNTEAFF. The CDR3 region has the DNA TGCAGCGCCGAGGGCGGAGAAGGGGGAATGAACACTGAAGCTTTCTTT.

This clonotype was seen only once. The rearrangement uses TRBV11-1 and TRBJ2-1, with D tentatively TRBD1 (6 bases). The germline V gene encodes CDR1 SGHAT and CDR2 FQDESV (reference sequence). The CDR3 totals 12 residues. With 4 bases removed from V and 7 bases from J, the gap between germline ends came to 8 bases. For the CDR3, the DNA is TGTGCCAGCAGCTCGGACAGAAATGAGCAGTTCTTC. Protein: CASSSDRNEQFF.

V is TRBV10-3 and J is TRBJ1-1, with D possibly being TRBD1 (6 bases). V gave up 7 bases and J gave up 1 base, with 19 bases separating them. CDR3 size: 16 residues. Per the germline V gene, CDR1 is ENHRY and CDR2 is SYGVKD. Here the CDR3 DNA reads TGTGCCATCACCCCACTGGCACCGGGACAGAACACTGAAGCTTTCTTT. Protein: CAITPLAPGQNTEAFF.

CDR3 nucleotides: TGTGCCAGCACGAACGGGAGCCCGAATACGCAGTATTTT. Translated, it gives CASTNGSPNTQYF. The chain uses TRBV7-9 and TRBJ2-3, with D possibly being TRBD2 (6 bases). Germline loops: CDR1 SEHNR, CDR2 FQNEAQ (reference sequence). The CDR3 extends over 13 amino acids. V lost 7 bases, J lost 7 bases, and 15 bases lay in between.

This sequence joins TRBV18 and TRBJ2-7, with 7 bases identical to TRBD1. V shed 3 bases, J shed 1 base, and the junction held 3 bases outside the gene matches. Germline values: CDR1 KGHSH, CDR2 LQKENI. The CDR3 is 14 amino acids. The CDR3 region has the DNA TGTGCCAGCTCACCTGCCAGGGGGTCCTACGAGCAGTACTTC. Its translation is CASSPARGSYEQYF.

This chain connects TRBV7-2 to TRBJ2-1, with 15 bases identical to TRBD2. The CDR3 is made up of 15 amino acids. CDR1 and CDR2 from the germline V gene are SGHTA and FQGNSA. The junction had 3 bases not matched to a gene; V was cut back by 5 bases and J by 7 bases. In DNA form, the CDR3 reads TGTGCCAGCAGCCAAGGACTAGCGGGAGGGAATGAGCAGTTCTTC. It specifies CASSQGLAGGNEQFF.

The rearrangement links TRBV5-1 to TRBJ2-5; no definite D call. Between the trimmed V and J ends, which lost 0 bases and 3 bases, there was a span of 12 bases. This CDR3 has 15 amino acids. Germline V gene lookup returns CDR1 SGHRS and CDR2 YFSETQ. The CDR3 nucleotides read TGCGCCAGCAGCTTGGTTAGCACAGCTAAAGAGACCCAGTACTTC. Translating it yields CASSLVSTAKETQYF.